This T cell receptor (beta chain) was sequenced during a study of control samples from healthy donors and cancer patients. The CDR3 length is 16 residues. Per the germline V gene, CDR1 is SNHLY and CDR2 is FYNNEI. V lost 9 bases, J lost 1 base, and 8 bases stayed unmatched. This clone has just one count. Sequencing used immunoSEQ multiplex PCR; TCRdb keeps in-frame clones, though not all of them. Among 60,000 to 75,000 clones listed, under 90% were seen once. V gene TRBV2 combines with J gene TRBJ2-6; 8 bases agree with TRBD1. The TCR was taken from a man aged 45-65 years in good health. The sample comprised blood. The CDR3 nucleotides read TGTGCCAGGGAACTCCAGGGGGCTTCTGGGGCCAACGTCCTGACTTTC. Amino acid sequence: CARELQGASGANVLTF.